A selection of T cell receptor beta chains follows, all from one sample in a study of cytomegalovirus exposure and HLA in healthy donors. Using immunoSEQ multiplex PCR, the repertoire was profiled, and TCRdb retains in-frame clones only, with some absent. The table includes roughly 59,000 clones, approximately 92% detected once. The sample comprised PBMCs. The origin of the receptors is a man younger than 30 in good health and CMV-seropositive. CDR3s include the opening cysteine and the closing phenylalanine or tryptophan. The D gene is left open where the match is weak. Size tells how often a clone was seen (once, few, many) or the class of an expanded clone, and some rows leave it out.

NA | TRBJ2-7 | NA | TRBV27 | CASSLGGHGREQYF | TGTGCCAGCAGTTTAGGTGGACACGGTCGGGAGCAGTACTTC
NA | TRBJ1-2 | TRBD1 | TRBV19 | CASRARTGGPSYGYTF | TGTGCCAGCCGGGCCCGGACAGGGGGTCCCTCCTATGGCTACACCTTC
once | TRBJ2-4 | TRBD2 | TRBV9 | CASSTQPTSAKTGKNIQYF | TGTGCCAGCAGCACCCAACCCACTAGCGCAAAAACGGGGAAAAACATTCAGTACTTC
NA | TRBJ2-1 | NA | TRBV20-1 | CSARTPGVEFF | TGCAGTGCTAGGACCCCGGGGGTCGAGTTCTTC
NA | TRBJ2-3 | NA | TRBV5-1 | CASSSRLTQTVHTQYF | TGCGCCAGCAGCTCTAGACTGACCCAGACGGTACATACGCAGTATTTT
NA | TRBJ2-7 | NA | TRBV19 | CASREQYF | TGTGCCAGTCGCGAGCAGTACTTC
NA | TRBJ2-7 | TRBD1 | TRBV4-1 | CASSQDSGTGANEQYF | TGCGCCAGCAGCCAGGACTCCGGGACAGGGGCGAACGAGCAGTACTTC
once | TRBJ2-1 | NA | TRBV1 | CTSSQGLAGAPLSYNEQFF | TGCACCAGCAGCCAAGGACTAGCGGGAGCCCCTCTCTCCTACAATGAGCAGTTCTTC
NA | TRBJ1-1 | NA | TRBV19 | CASSNGMNTEAFF | TGTGCCAGTAGTAATGGCATGAACACTGAAGCTTTCTTT
once | TRBJ1-2 | NA | TRBV15 | CATSRDFARRGYGYTF | TGTGCCACCAGCAGAGATTTCGCCAGACGAGGCTATGGCTACACCTTC
NA | TRBJ1-1 | NA | TRBV9 | CASSVAVSMNTEAFF | TGTGCCAGCAGCGTAGCGGTATCCATGAACACTGAAGCTTTCTTT
NA | TRBJ2-1 | TRBD2 | TRBV28 | CASMPRGAGLFNEQFF | TGTGCCAGCATGCCTCGAGGAGCGGGACTCTTCAATGAGCAGTTCTTC
NA | TRBJ2-7 | TRBD2 | TRBV5-8 | CASSLMRYSGLADPYEQYF | TGTGCCAGCAGCTTGATGAGGTACTCGGGACTAGCTGATCCCTACGAGCAGTACTTC
NA | TRBJ1-2 | NA | TRBV25-1 | CASSEFAEANYGYTF | TGTGCCAGCAGTGAATTTGCAGAGGCTAACTATGGCTACACCTTC
NA | TRBJ1-5 | NA | TRBV19 | CASNRFDQPQHF | TGTGCCAGCAACAGGTTCGATCAGCCCCAGCATTTT
NA | TRBJ2-7 | TRBD1 | TRBV5-1 | CASKPGGEYEQYF | TGCGCCAGCAAACCAGGGGGCGAATACGAGCAGTACTTC
few | TRBJ2-5 | NA | TRBV6-1 | CASSETRSGLQETQYF | TGTGCCAGCAGTGAAACCAGGAGCGGCCTCCAAGAGACCCAGTACTTC
few | TRBJ2-7 | NA | TRBV4-1 | CASSQGQGSYEQYF | TGCGCCAGCAGCCAAGGGCAGGGCTCCTACGAGCAGTACTTC
NA | TRBJ2-2 | NA | TRBV12-2 | CASRFYRAWGELFF | TGTGCAAGTCGCTTTTACAGGGCTTGGGGCGAGCTGTTTTTT
NA | TRBJ1-5 | NA | TRBV19 | CASSTQGDTNQPQHF | TGTGCCAGTAGTACCCAAGGGGACACGAATCAGCCCCAGCATTTT
NA | TRBJ1-1 | TRBD1 | TRBV29-1 | CSVDRALNTEAFF | TGCAGCGTGGACAGGGCCTTGAACACTGAAGCTTTCTTT
once | TRBJ2-1 | TRBD2 | TRBV28 | CASSLLYSGESYNEQFF | TGTGCCAGCAGTTTACTCTACAGCGGGGAATCCTACAATGAGCAGTTCTTC
NA | TRBJ2-3 | TRBD2 | TRBV9 | CASSTRTSGTLLYF | TGTGCCAGCAGCACTCGGACTAGCGGGACCCTCCTGTATTTT
NA | TRBJ1-3 | NA | TRBV5-1 | CASSGGESSGNTIYF | TGCGCCAGCAGTGGGGGGGAGAGCTCTGGAAACACCATATATTTT
NA | TRBJ1-4 | NA | TRBV6-1 | CASKEGWANEKLFF | TGTGCCAGCAAGGAGGGGTGGGCTAATGAAAAACTGTTTTTT
NA | TRBJ2-1 | NA | TRBV19 | CASRAPHGTGRGEQFF | TGTGCCAGTAGGGCACCCCACGGGACGGGGCGGGGTGAGCAGTTCTTC
few | TRBJ2-5 | TRBD2 | TRBV5-1 | CASSSEGLAGTETQYF | TGCGCCAGCAGCTCGGAAGGACTAGCGGGAACAGAGACCCAGTACTTC
NA | TRBJ2-3 | NA | TRBV6-4 | CASSDSQGSPDTQYF | TGTGCCAGCAGTGACTCCCAGGGATCGCCAGATACGCAGTATTTT
NA | TRBJ1-2 | NA | TRBV7-9 | CASSSNRGPLRDGYTF | TGTGCCAGCAGCTCGAACCGGGGTCCCCTGAGGGATGGCTACACCTTC
NA | TRBJ2-7 | TRBD1 | TRBV30 | CAWERDRVSYEQYF | TGTGCCTGGGAAAGGGACAGGGTCTCCTACGAGCAGTACTTC
NA | TRBJ1-3 | NA | TRBV9 | CASSEVPGYRSGNTIYF | TGTGCCAGCAGCGAAGTACCGGGGTATAGGTCTGGAAACACCATATATTTT